The 15 T cell receptor beta chains below come from one sample, sequenced in a study of control samples from healthy donors and cancer patients. Method: immunoSEQ multiplex PCR; TCRdb's copy keeps in-frame clones and lacks some. The sample has about 120,000 clones, 80% to 90% seen once; the top ten hold 1.1%. Sequenced input: PBMCs. The source of these receptors is a woman aged 50 to 60 with colorectal cancer.

This clone appeared a single time. CDR3 loop: CSAREEAEAFF. The CDR3, as DNA: TGCAGTGCTAGAGAAGAGGCTGAAGCTTTCTTT. This chain links TRBV20-1 with TRBJ1-1; D is undetermined. The CDR3 consists of 11 residues. The germline V and J ends were trimmed by 0 bases and 6 bases, with 5 bases remaining between them. CDR1 and CDR2 from the germline V gene are DFQATT and SNEGSKA (reference sequence).

V usage is TRBV20-1 and J usage is TRBJ2-4; D unclear. This CDR3 is 11 amino acids long. The V and J ends lost 2 bases and 6 bases respectively, with 5 bases between them. Germline V gene sequence: CDR1 DFQATT, CDR2 SNEGSKA (reference sequence). The CDR3 sequence is CSARPINIQYF. Here the CDR3 DNA reads TGCAGTGCTAGACCTATAAACATTCAGTACTTC.

V is TRBV12-5 and J is TRBJ2-2, with 11 bases aligning to TRBD1. This CDR3 is built from 18 residues. The V and J ends lost 6 bases and 1 base, in that order; junction bases with no gene match: 10. CDR1 and CDR2 (germline): LGHNT, FRNRAP. The CDR3 nucleotides are TGTGCTAGTGGATCCCGGGACAGGGGGATGAAGAACACCGGGGAGCTGTTTTTT. Its translation: CASGSRDRGMKNTGELFF.

The genes are TRBV11-2 and TRBJ2-7, with 9 bases matching TRBD2. Germline values: CDR1 SGHAT, CDR2 FQNNGV. Trimming took 5 bases from V and 2 from J; bases not matched to a gene: 4. The CDR3 spans 14 residues. The CDR3 DNA follows: TGTGCCAGCAGCCCGACTAGCGGTACCTACGAGCAGTACTTC. Translated: CASSPTSGTYEQYF. Full variable domain (rest looked up from reference TRBV11-2 and TRBJ2-7): EAGVAQSPRYKIIEKRQSVAFWCNPISGHATLYWYQQILGQGPKLLIQFQNNGVVDDSQLPKDRFSAERLKGVDSTLKIQPAKLEDSAVYLCASSPTSGTYEQYFGPGTRLTVT.

The chain employs TRBV2 and TRBJ2-2; TRBD2 might be the D (5 bases). V was pared by 5 bases and J by 3 bases, with 10 bases between. The CDR3 runs to 14 residues. CDR1 and CDR2 (germline): SNHLY, FYNNEI. This CDR3 reads CASSRGRDTGELFF. The CDR3 bases are TGTGCCAGCAGTCGAGGGCGGGACACCGGGGAGCTGTTTTTT.

This clone was observed once. The V gene is TRBV18, the J gene TRBJ2-2; no firm D call. The CDR3 is 16 residues long. Trimming took off 1 base at V and 2 bases at J, with 11 bases between the two ends. CDR1 and CDR2 (germline): KGHSH, LQKENI. The chain's CDR3 is CASSPQSAGNTGELFF. The CDR3 DNA reads TGTGCCAGCTCACCACAGTCGGCAGGAAACACCGGGGAGCTGTTTTTT.

This clone came up once. This chain uses TRBV30 with TRBJ2-3, with 8 bases aligning to TRBD2. The V gene end was trimmed by 4 bases and the J gene end by 2 bases; junction bases not matched to a gene: 8. The CDR3 contains 15 residues. CDR1 is GTSNPN, CDR2 SVGIG, per germline (reference sequence). In DNA form, the CDR3 reads TGTGCCTGGAATATGGGACTAGGTGACACAGATACGCAGTATTTT. Translated, it gives CAWNMGLGDTDTQYF.

The chain joins TRBV13 to TRBJ2-4; D is unresolved. V gave up 5 bases and J gave up 7 bases, with 15 bases separating them. The CDR3 loop spans 14 amino acids. Germline CDR1 reads PRHDT; CDR2 reads FYEKMQ (reference sequence). The CDR3 DNA reads as TGTGCCAGCAGCCTCGACCGAACTAAGAACATTCAGTACTTC. It specifies CASSLDRTKNIQYF.

The rearrangement links TRBV12-3 or TRBV12-4 to TRBJ1-4; D might be TRBD1 (5 bases). V was pared by 4 bases and J by 15 bases, with 15 bases between. The CDR3 extends over 12 amino acids. CDR3 sequence: CASSSQGTEMFF. The CDR3 DNA is TGTGCCAGCAGTTCTCAAGGGACCGAAATGTTTTTT.

This chain joins TRBV10-3 and TRBJ2-7; no reliable D call. The CDR3 contains 12 residues. The V and J ends lost 2 bases and 7 bases respectively, with 9 bases between them. Looked up from germline, CDR1 is ENHRY and CDR2 is SYGVKD. The CDR3 spells CAISEIMSEQYF. The CDR3 region has the DNA TGTGCCATCAGTGAGATAATGAGTGAGCAGTACTTC.

V usage is TRBV10-3 and J usage is TRBJ1-3; D not certain. The CDR3 loop spans 14 amino acids. Trimming shortened V by 3 bases and J by 1 base, and 7 bases separated the two germline ends. Germline-derived CDR1 and CDR2 are ENHRY and SYGVKD. This chain's CDR3 is CAISELQSGNTIYF. Here the CDR3 DNA reads TGTGCCATCAGTGAATTACAGTCTGGAAACACCATATATTTT.

This chain links TRBV2 with TRBJ1-1; no reliable D call. Trimming left V 7 bases short and J 4 bases short, with 13 bases between. This CDR3 is built from 13 residues. Looked up from germline, CDR1 is SNHLY and CDR2 is FYNNEI. CDR3 protein: CASKLGISTEAFF. The CDR3 DNA follows: TGTGCCAGCAAGTTGGGGATCAGCACTGAAGCTTTCTTT.

CDR3 bases: TGTGCCAGCAGTGATAGATTGGGGGGTAACACCGGGGAGCTGTTTTTT. It yields the protein CASSDRLGGNTGELFF. The chain is built from TRBV7-9 and TRBJ2-2; the D gene is possibly TRBD2 (6 bases). CDR1 and CDR2 (germline): SEHNR, FQNEAQ (reference sequence). The CDR3 totals 16 residues. V lost 6 bases to trimming and J lost 2 bases, with 16 bases between them.

The V and J genes are TRBV7-2 and TRBJ2-1, with D unresolved. Trimming stripped 4 bases from V and 10 bases from J, with 8 bases between. The CDR3 totals 11 residues. The germline CDR1 and CDR2 sequences are SGHTA and FQGNSA. The CDR3 DNA reads TGTGCCAGCAGCTACACTACCGAGCAGTTCTTC. Its protein is CASSYTTEQFF.

The chain couples TRBV9 to TRBJ1-3; 11 bases are shared with TRBD1. Germline V CDR1 and CDR2: SGDLS, YYNGEE. The V and J ends lost 4 bases and 3 bases, in that order; junction bases with no gene match: 12. The length of the CDR3 is 18 residues. CDR3 DNA: TGTGCCAGCAGCTCATCCGGGACAGGGGGAGCGTATGGAAACACCATATATTTT. This gives the protein CASSSSGTGGAYGNTIYF.